This T cell receptor beta chain is drawn from a study of blood T cells in healthy people across ages. Drawing of peripheral blood yielded roughly 10 milliliters from each donor. Germline CDR1 reads MDHEN; CDR2 reads SYDVKM. The CDR3 runs to 14 residues. Trimming took 6 bases from V and 7 from J, leaving 15 bases between them. A second 7 to 11 cycle PCR used barcoded and J-beta primers. MiXCR, run by TCRdb on the 5' RACE reads, gives a single entry per CDR3 protein. This table has approximately 850,000 distinct CDR3 sequences, 58% appearing once. This chain uses TRBV28 with TRBJ1-4; possibly TRBD1 for D (6 bases). This TCR was sampled from a man younger than 45 in good health. Material: blood. This CDR3 is CASSPGQLCEKLFF. In nucleotides, the CDR3 is TGTGCCAGCAGCCCAGGACAGTTGTGTGAAAAACTGTTTTTT.